These 10 T cell receptor beta chains share one sample of origin, sequenced in a study of cytomegalovirus exposure and HLA in healthy donors. TCRdb's table, derived via immunoSEQ multiplex PCR, lists solely in-frame clones and lacks some. The table shows under 200,000 clones, with under 95% occurring only once. The sequenced sample consisted of PBMCs. These receptors all come from a woman aged 18-29 years in good health and CMV-seropositive.

This chain joins TRBV28 and TRBJ1-2; tentatively, D is TRBD1 (6 bases). Trimming cost V 7 bases and J 1 base, with 22 bases left between them. The CDR3 has 17 residues. Germline CDR1 and CDR2: MDHEN and SYDVKM. In DNA form, the CDR3 reads TGTGCCAGCACGCTGGGGGGGGCTTTCCAACATAACTATGGCTACACCTTC. Encoded protein: CASTLGGAFQHNYGYTF.

This chain links TRBV6-5 with TRBJ1-6; 7 bases fit TRBD1. Trimming removed 4 bases from V and 0 bases from J; junction bases left unmatched: 3. The germline V gene encodes CDR1 MNHEY and CDR2 SVGAGI. The CDR3 runs 16 residues. The CDR3 nucleotides are TGTGCCAGCAGTTTGGACAGGAGCTCCTATAATTCACCCCTCCACTTT. Its protein is CASSLDRSSYNSPLHF.

The gene calls are TRBV21-1 and TRBJ1-1; the table's D call, TRBD1, was not checked against the DNA. TRBV21-1 is tagged as a pseudogene. The CDR3 spans 17 residues. CDR3: CASSKALPDRGGTEAFF. CDR3 sequence (DNA): TGTGCCAGCAGCAAAGCCTTGCCGGACAGGGGCGGCACTGAAGCTTTCTTT.

The chain joins TRBV27 to TRBJ2-7; D is unresolved. The length of the CDR3 is 14 residues. Germline V lookup: CDR1 MNHEY, CDR2 SMNVEV (reference sequence). Trimming stripped 6 bases from V and 11 bases from J, with 23 bases between. The CDR3, as DNA: TGTGCCAGCAGCCCATTCCCTACCTCCGGGTTAAAGTACTTC. Its protein is CASSPFPTSGLKYF.

CDR3 DNA sequence: TGCGCCAGCAGCCAAGTCCCTAGGAAGGACACCGGGGAGCTGTTTTTT. Translated, it gives CASSQVPRKDTGELFF. V and J are TRBV4-1 and TRBJ2-2; no clear D. This CDR3 has 16 amino acids. V was trimmed by 1 base and J by 3 bases, leaving 12 bases between them. Germline V CDR1 and CDR2: MGHRA, YSYEKL.

The CDR3 is CASSRTSGKGNEQFF. For the CDR3, the DNA is TGTGCCAGCAGTCGGACTAGCGGGAAGGGGAATGAGCAGTTCTTC. This sequence joins TRBV4-2 and TRBJ2-1, with 12 positions matching TRBD2. This CDR3 region has 15 residues. Looked up from germline, CDR1 is LGHNA and CDR2 is YNFKEQ. J gave up 7 bases and V 6 bases, and 7 bases lay outside the gene matches.

This chain links TRBV9 with TRBJ1-4; TRBD1 might be the D (6 bases). Trimming took off 4 bases at V and 3 bases at J, with 19 bases between the two ends. This CDR3 region has 17 residues. The germline CDR1 and CDR2 sequences are SGDLS and YYNGEE. CDR3 bases: TGTGCCAGCAGCAAACAGGGTAAACGCGTTCCTAATGAAAAACTGTTTTTT. Its translation is CASSKQGKRVPNEKLFF. Filled out from reference TRBV9 and TRBJ1-4, the complete variable domain reads DSGVTQTPKHLITATGQRVTLRCSPRSGDLSVYWYQQSLDQGLQFLIQYYNGEERAKGNILERFSAQQFPDLHSELNLSSLELGDSALYFCASSKQGKRVPNEKLFFGSGTQLSVL.

This chain connects TRBV5-4 to TRBJ2-1; D ambiguous. The CDR3 length is 12 residues. Per germline, CDR1 SGHNT and CDR2 YYREEE (reference sequence). Trimming took off 4 bases at V and 9 bases at J, with 11 bases between the two ends. In DNA, the CDR3 is TGTGCCAGCAGCCCTTCCCTTAGTGAGCAGTTCTTC. Translated: CASSPSLSEQFF. Full variable domain (missing parts from reference TRBV5-4 and TRBJ2-1): ETGVTQSPTHLIKTRGQQVTLRCSSQSGHNTVSWYQQALGQGPQFIFQYYREEENGRGNFPPRFSGLQFPNYSSELNVNALELDDSALYLCASSPSLSEQFFGPGTRLTVL.

V and J are TRBV6-5 and TRBJ1-5; 7 bases fit TRBD1. The CDR3 covers 16 residues. V dropped 4 bases and J dropped 2; count of bases not matched to a gene: 8. Germline V gene data show CDR1 as MNHEY and CDR2 as SVGAGI. As DNA, the CDR3 is TGTGCCAGCAGTTGGTCTACAGGGGTGGGCAATCAGCCCCAGCATTTT. Its translation is CASSWSTGVGNQPQHF.

This chain links TRBV11-3 with TRBJ2-1; 9 bases are shared with TRBD2. The germline V gene encodes CDR1 SGHNT and CDR2 YENEEA. The length of the CDR3 is 14 residues. Trimming at V came to 5 bases and at J to 7 bases, leaving 6 bases not matched to a gene. CDR3 sequence: CASSPGTSRNEQFF. The CDR3 region has the DNA TGTGCCAGCAGCCCTGGGACTAGCAGGAATGAGCAGTTCTTC.